The 24 T cell receptor beta chains presented below share a single source sample, sequenced in a study of vaccination effects on CD4 cells after COVID-19. Data came from immunoSEQ multiplex PCR; TCRdb stores just in-frame clones and leaves some out. The data hold about 18,000 clones, with about 80% observed a single time. Antigen-specific CD4+ T cell clonotypes were called by their expansion after viral peptide-pool culture in ViraFEST. Between days 10 and 11 of culture, CD4+ T cells were separated out. This person's SARS-CoV-2 infection, confirmed by PCR, occurred between March and December 2020. Each participant was administered two doses of either the BNT162b2 or the mRNA-1273 vaccine. No antigens are known for them. The sequenced sample was CD4+ T cells from PBMCs cultured with SARS-CoV-2 spike peptides, obtained after COVID-19 vaccination. The receptor set was obtained from a human donor who had a prior SARS-CoV-2 infection.

The table lists this clone with a few counts. This rearrangement joins TRBV27 to TRBJ2-1; possible D gene TRBD2, 6 bases. The V gene's germline CDR1 is MNHEY and CDR2 SMNVEV (reference sequence). This CDR3 contains 15 residues. V gave up 2 bases and J gave up 0 bases, with 8 bases separating them. For the CDR3, the DNA is TGTGCCAGCAGTTTAAGGCGGGACTCCTACAATGAGCAGTTCTTC. Protein: CASSLRRDSYNEQFF.

The J gene is TRBJ1-1, the V gene TRBV5-1; D is unresolved. Trimming removed 2 bases at V and 0 bases at J, with 5 bases between. The CDR3 runs to 13 residues. The germline gives CDR1 SGHRS, CDR2 YFSETQ. DNA for the CDR3: TGCGCCAGCAGCTTCGGTATGAACACTGAAGCTTTCTTT. This encodes CASSFGMNTEAFF.

V is TRBV18 and J is TRBJ2-7, with D possibly TRBD2 on 6 matching bases. Germline V lookup: CDR1 KGHSH, CDR2 LQKENI. Deletions cut 5 bases from V and 1 base from J, with 15 bases between. This CDR3 region has 15 residues. CDR3 nucleotide sequence: TGTGCCAGCTCAGGCTCGAGGGAGGTTTCCTACGAGCAGTACTTC. It encodes CASSGSREVSYEQYF.

This chain uses TRBV19 with TRBJ1-4; D call uncertain. Trimming removed 7 bases from V and 7 bases from J, with 13 bases in between. The CDR3 covers 13 residues. Germline CDR1 and CDR2: LNHDA and SQIVND (reference sequence). The chain's CDR3 is CASKFSEAEKLFF. DNA of the CDR3: TGTGCCAGTAAATTTAGCGAGGCTGAAAAACTGTTTTTT.

CDR3 in DNA: TGTGCCAGCAGCTTAGGGGACAGGGGAGGGAAGGAGACCCAGTACTTC. This encodes CASSLGDRGGKETQYF. The rearrangement joins TRBV7-2 to TRBJ2-5; 10 positions agree with TRBD1. Trimming cost V 1 base and J 5 bases; bases outside gene matches: 7. Germline V CDR1 and CDR2: SGHTA, FQGNSA. CDR3 length equals 16 residues.

The CDR3 reads CASSSRTSGGQETQYF. The CDR3 bases are TGCGCCAGCAGCTCCCGGACTAGCGGGGGGCAAGAGACCCAGTACTTC. The chain couples TRBV5-1 to TRBJ2-5; TRBD2 matches 14 bases. The CDR3 consists of 16 residues. V dropped 3 bases and J dropped 2; count of bases not matched to a gene: 3. The V gene's germline CDR1 is SGHRS and CDR2 YFSETQ.

J is TRBJ2-7 and V is TRBV11-2, with 9 bases that match TRBD1. This CDR3 is built from 16 residues. Germline CDR1 and CDR2: SGHAT and FQNNGV. Germline trimming cut 2 bases from V and 4 bases from J; bases unmatched to any gene: 9. The CDR3 spells CASSLKTGTGFYEQYF. The CDR3 DNA reads TGTGCCAGCAGCTTAAAAACCGGGACAGGGTTTTACGAGCAGTACTTC.

Only one count was recorded for this clone. The genes are TRBV11-3 and TRBJ2-3; TRBD1 agrees at 10 bases. The CDR3 runs to 14 residues. With 1 base clipped from V and 6 bases from J, the junction kept 1 base outside the gene matches. Germline V gene sequence: CDR1 SGHNT, CDR2 YENEEA. Here the CDR3 reads CASSLGDRGDTQYF. The CDR3, as DNA: TGTGCCAGCAGCTTAGGGGACAGGGGCGATACGCAGTATTTT.

This clone was recorded only once. The rearrangement joins TRBV5-3 to TRBJ1-1; no firm D call. TRBV5-3 is reported as an ORF; its role is uncertain. V lost 0 bases and J 0 bases, leaving 12 bases between the germline ends. The CDR3 spans 16 residues. DNA for the CDR3: TGTGCCAGAAGCTTGGTCAGGCGGTTGATGAACACTGAAGCTTTCTTT. As protein: CARSLVRRLMNTEAFF.

The chain uses TRBV9 and TRBJ1-4; unclear D gene. CDR3 length: 14 residues. V was cut by 5 bases and J by 8 bases, with 16 bases left in between. CDR1 is SGDLS and CDR2 is YYNGEE in the germline V gene. The CDR3 region is CASSAEDVREKLFF. Written as DNA, the CDR3 is TGTGCCAGCAGTGCTGAGGATGTGAGGGAAAAACTGTTTTTT. Full variable domain (rest looked up from reference TRBV9 and TRBJ1-4): DSGVTQTPKHLITATGQRVTLRCSPRSGDLSVYWYQQSLDQGLQFLIQYYNGEERAKGNILERFSAQQFPDLHSELNLSSLELGDSALYFCASSAEDVREKLFFGSGTQLSVL.

V gene TRBV5-1 combines with J gene TRBJ2-7, with TRBD1 as a possible D gene (5 bases). The germline CDR1 and CDR2 sequences are SGHRS and YFSETQ. V was trimmed by 4 bases and J by 1 base, leaving 27 bases between them. The CDR3 sequence is 19 residues long. The CDR3 protein is CASSPRADPDRRKSYEQYF. The CDR3 DNA follows: TGCGCCAGCAGCCCGCGAGCCGACCCCGACAGAAGAAAATCCTACGAGCAGTACTTC. Full variable domain (missing parts from reference TRBV5-1 and TRBJ2-7): KAGVTQTPRYLIKTRGQQVTLSCSPISGHRSVSWYQQTPGQGLQFLFEYFSETQRNKGNFPGRFSGRQFSNSRSEMNVSTLELGDSALYLCASSPRADPDRRKSYEQYFGPGTRLTVT.

The V gene is TRBV9, the J gene TRBJ2-1; 9 bases are a match to TRBD1. V shed 4 bases and J 9 bases; nucleotides not matched to a gene: 11. The germline V gene has CDR1 SGDLS and CDR2 YYNGEE. The CDR3 is 15 residues long. CDR3 nucleotide sequence: TGTGCCAGCAGCCACCTGGGGGACAGGGACCCTGAGCAGTTCTTC. The encoded protein is CASSHLGDRDPEQFF.

J is TRBJ2-5 and V is TRBV5-1, with D perhaps TRBD2 (5 bases). V lost 1 base and J lost 4, with 17 bases in between. CDR1 and CDR2 from the germline V gene are SGHRS and YFSETQ. This CDR3 is 16 amino acids long. The CDR3 loop is CASSLWTQRSPETQYF. The CDR3 bases are TGCGCCAGCAGCTTGTGGACTCAAAGATCCCCAGAGACCCAGTACTTC.

The chain links TRBV6-5 to TRBJ2-3; D gene unclear. The CDR3 loop spans 14 amino acids. Trimming removed 8 bases at V and 0 bases at J, with 12 bases between. Germline V gene data show CDR1 as MNHEY and CDR2 as SVGAGI. DNA for the CDR3: TGTGCCAGCCTCGGGCGGCTTAGCACAGATACGCAGTATTTT. Amino acid sequence: CASLGRLSTDTQYF.

The rearrangement links TRBV5-1 to TRBJ1-2, with no clear D. Trimming removed 1 base at V and 6 bases at J, with 13 bases between. Germline V gene data show CDR1 as SGHRS and CDR2 as YFSETQ. The CDR3 loop spans 14 amino acids. The CDR3 nucleotides read TGCGCCAGCAGCTTGCTTCATGGGGAAGATGGCTACACCTTC. This gives the protein CASSLLHGEDGYTF. Full variable domain (missing parts from reference TRBV5-1 and TRBJ1-2): KAGVTQTPRYLIKTRGQQVTLSCSPISGHRSVSWYQQTPGQGLQFLFEYFSETQRNKGNFPGRFSGRQFSNSRSEMNVSTLELGDSALYLCASSLLHGEDGYTFGSGTRLTVV.

This clone has a single count. The rearrangement uses TRBV10-3 and TRBJ2-5; TRBD1 or TRBD2 may be the D gene (5 bases each). CDR1 is ENHRY and CDR2 is SYGVKD in the germline V gene. The CDR3 runs to 13 residues. Trimming cost V 6 bases and J 5 bases, with 13 bases left between them. CDR3 in amino acids: CAISNGDVETQYF. The CDR3 DNA is TGTGCCATCAGCAACGGGGACGTCGAGACCCAGTACTTC.

The chain employs TRBV6-8 and TRBJ2-2; D ambiguous. Per germline, CDR1 MNHGY and CDR2 SAAAGT. This CDR3 comprises 13 residues. V was shortened by 7 bases and J by 7 bases, with 13 bases between the two germline ends. The CDR3 region is CASNVKVVGELFF. As DNA, the CDR3 is TGTGCCAGCAATGTTAAGGTGGTCGGGGAGCTGTTTTTT.

The chain uses TRBV30 and TRBJ1-4; D is unclear. Germline V lookup: CDR1 GTSNPN, CDR2 SVGIG (reference sequence). The V end was cut by 0 bases, the J end by 3 bases, with 8 bases between. There are 14 residues in the CDR3. The CDR3 coding sequence is TGTGCCTGGAGTGTTGGTCAGCCTAATGAAAAACTGTTTTTT. Its translation: CAWSVGQPNEKLFF.

In this sample, this clone is medium-sized. The rearrangement joins TRBV7-9 to TRBJ1-1; D is ambiguous. This CDR3 is 13 amino acids long. From germline, CDR1 is SEHNR and CDR2 FQNEAQ (reference sequence). V lost 3 bases and J lost 1, with 6 bases in between. The CDR3 sequence: CASSFVENTEAFF. In DNA, the CDR3 is TGTGCCAGCAGCTTTGTTGAGAACACTGAAGCTTTCTTT. Together with reference TRBV7-9 and TRBJ1-1, the CDR3 gives the full variable domain: DTGVSQNPRHKITKRGQNVTFRCDPISEHNRLYWYRQTLGQGPEFLTYFQNEAQLEKSRLLSDRFSAERPKGSFSTLEIQRTEQGDSAMYLCASSFVENTEAFFGQGTRLTVV.

The chain is built from TRBV9 and TRBJ1-5; D unresolved. Trimming removed 0 bases from V and 9 bases from J, with 10 bases in between. This CDR3 region has 13 residues. The germline V gene encodes CDR1 SGDLS and CDR2 YYNGEE. The DNA for the CDR3 is TGTGCCAGCAGCGTAGCCCCTCATTTGCCCCAGCATTTT. Its protein is CASSVAPHLPQHF. Full variable domain (outside the CDR3, taken from reference TRBV9 and TRBJ1-5): DSGVTQTPKHLITATGQRVTLRCSPRSGDLSVYWYQQSLDQGLQFLIQYYNGEERAKGNILERFSAQQFPDLHSELNLSSLELGDSALYFCASSVAPHLPQHFGDGTRLSIL.

The V call is TRBV21-1, the J call TRBJ2-7; TRBD1 is taken as the D call from the table, unchecked against the DNA. TRBV21-1 is a known pseudogene. The CDR3 is 15 amino acids. CDR3 coding DNA: TGTGCCAGCAGCAACCCCGGGACAGCCCTTTACGAGCAGTACTTC. Its protein is CASSNPGTALYEQYF.

This clone was seen only a few times. The chain recombines TRBV6-4 with TRBJ1-1; 8 bases are shared with TRBD1. V lost 6 bases to trimming and J lost 5 bases; unmatched junction nucleotides: 8. Germline V gene lookup returns CDR1 MRHNA and CDR2 SNTAGT. The CDR3 has 14 amino acids. The CDR3 DNA is TGTGCCAGCAGAAACCGGACAGGGAAGACTGAAGCTTTCTTT. This gives the protein CASRNRTGKTEAFF.

V usage is TRBV18 and J usage is TRBJ1-1; 8 nucleotides align to TRBD1. This CDR3 region has 15 residues. V was pared by 3 bases and J by 1 base, with 4 bases of the junction left unmatched. Germline lookup yields CDR1 KGHSH and CDR2 LQKENI. The CDR3 here is CASSPPGQANTEAFF. The CDR3 region has the DNA TGTGCCAGCTCACCCCCGGGACAGGCGAACACTGAAGCTTTCTTT.

The chain combines TRBV27 with TRBJ2-3; D remains ambiguous. This CDR3 has 14 residues. Per the germline V gene, CDR1 is MNHEY and CDR2 is SMNVEV (reference sequence). Trimming removed 1 base at V and 7 bases at J, with 12 bases between. This CDR3 is CASSLYPRSHTQYF. Written as DNA, the CDR3 is TGTGCCAGCAGTTTATACCCCCGTTCCCATACGCAGTATTTT.